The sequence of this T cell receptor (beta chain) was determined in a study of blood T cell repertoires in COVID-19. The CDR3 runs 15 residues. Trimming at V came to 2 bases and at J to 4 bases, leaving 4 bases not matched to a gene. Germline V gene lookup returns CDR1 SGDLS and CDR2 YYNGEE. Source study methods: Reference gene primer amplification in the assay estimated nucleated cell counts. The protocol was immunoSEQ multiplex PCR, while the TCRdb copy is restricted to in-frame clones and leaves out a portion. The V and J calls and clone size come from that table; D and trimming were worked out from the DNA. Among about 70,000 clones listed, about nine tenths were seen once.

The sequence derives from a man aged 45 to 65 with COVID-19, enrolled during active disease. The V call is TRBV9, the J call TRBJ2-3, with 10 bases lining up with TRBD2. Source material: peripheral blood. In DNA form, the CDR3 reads TGTGCCAGCAGCGTCAGCGGGAGGGGTCCAGATACGCAGTATTTT. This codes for CASSVSGRGPDTQYF.